Below, 20 T cell receptor beta chains from the same sample are listed, as sequenced in a study of identical twins. TCRdb passed the 5' RACE reads through MiXCR, listing each CDR3 protein once. The table shows some 500,000 distinct CDR3 sequences, with approximately 15% occurring only once. The sample also formed part of further work on yellow fever vaccine responses in identical twins.

What was sequenced was CD4+ T cells sorted from blood. The receptors come from a woman between 18 and 29 years old in good health.

The rearrangement uses TRBV9 and TRBJ2-7; a possible D gene is TRBD2 (5 bases). With 3 bases removed from V and 2 bases from J, the gap between germline ends came to 12 bases. There are 14 residues in the CDR3. Looked up from germline, CDR1 is SGDLS and CDR2 is YYNGEE. CDR3 amino acids: CASSATSIPYEQYF. The CDR3 coding sequence is TGTGCCAGCAGCGCCACTAGTATCCCCTACGAGCAGTACTTC.

This clonotype was seen at least ten times. V is TRBV5-1 and J is TRBJ2-2, with 9 bases aligning to TRBD2. Germline V gives CDR1 SGHRS, CDR2 YFSETQ. The ends lost 0 bases at V and 0 bases at J; junction bases unmatched: 9. The CDR3 has 19 residues. CDR3 DNA sequence: TGCGCCAGCAGCTTGGGTCGAGCGGGGGGCGCCCCGAACACCGGGGAGCTGTTTTTT. Its translation: CASSLGRAGGAPNTGELFF. Filled out from reference TRBV5-1 and TRBJ2-2, the complete variable domain reads KAGVTQTPRYLIKTRGQQVTLSCSPISGHRSVSWYQQTPGQGLQFLFEYFSETQRNKGNFPGRFSGRQFSNSRSEMNVSTLELGDSALYLCASSLGRAGGAPNTGELFFGEGSRLTVL.

This clonotype was detected only a few times. The chain is built from TRBV6-2 or TRBV6-3 and TRBJ2-7, with 12 nucleotides matching TRBD2. Trimming removed 2 bases from V and 3 bases from J; junction bases left unmatched: 11. This CDR3 region has 18 residues. Germline V gene sequence: CDR1 MNHEY, CDR2 SVGEGT. The CDR3, as DNA: TGTGCCAGCAGTTACCGACTAGCGGGAGTACAGTCTTTCTACGAGCAGTACTTC. Protein sequence: CASSYRLAGVQSFYEQYF.

V is TRBV10-3 and J is TRBJ2-1; tentative D call: TRBD2 (7 bases). The CDR3 loop spans 16 amino acids. Trimming stripped 6 bases from V and 4 bases from J, with 19 bases between. Germline values: CDR1 ENHRY, CDR2 SYGVKD. The CDR3 protein is CAIRQGGAGEYNEQFF. The CDR3 DNA follows: TGTGCCATCAGACAAGGGGGGGCTGGGGAATACAATGAGCAGTTCTTC.

The chain couples TRBV20-1 to TRBJ2-2, with a tentative D call TRBD2 (7 bases). This CDR3 is built from 16 residues. Looked up from germline, CDR1 is DFQATT and CDR2 is SNEGSKA (reference sequence). Trimming cost V 1 base and J 3 bases, with 15 bases left between them. The CDR3: CSARATGRAHTGELFF. CDR3 nucleotide sequence: TGCAGTGCTAGAGCAACAGGGAGGGCGCACACCGGGGAGCTGTTTTTT.

The chain has TRBV30 and TRBJ2-3; D might be TRBD1 (5 bases). Germline CDR1 GTSNPN, CDR2 SVGIG (reference sequence). Trimming removed 4 bases at V and 0 bases at J, with 8 bases between. The CDR3 is 13 amino acids. The CDR3 sequence is CAWKGESTDTQYF. The CDR3 nucleotides are TGTGCCTGGAAAGGGGAAAGCACAGATACGCAGTATTTT.

This clonotype appeared many times. The chain is built from TRBV4-2 and TRBJ2-7; the match to TRBD2 covers 7 bases. V shed 1 base, J shed 4 bases, and the junction held 10 bases outside the gene matches. The CDR3 spans 16 residues. CDR1 is LGHNA, CDR2 YNFKEQ, per germline. The CDR3 region is CASSQAGGAGFYEQYF. CDR3 sequence (DNA): TGTGCCAGCAGCCAAGCCGGAGGAGCGGGATTTTACGAGCAGTACTTC.

This chain links TRBV29-1 with TRBJ1-1; 7 bases map to TRBD1. The ends lost 7 bases at V and 4 bases at J; junction bases unmatched: 12. The CDR3 totals 14 residues. Germline-derived CDR1 and CDR2 are SQVTM and ANQGSEA. The CDR3 sequence: CSASTGSGVTEAFF. The CDR3 DNA reads TGCAGCGCCTCGACAGGGTCCGGGGTCACTGAAGCTTTCTTT.

This chain connects TRBV6-5 to TRBJ2-1; D possibly uses TRBD1 or TRBD2 (6 bases each). Germline loops: CDR1 MNHEY, CDR2 SVGAGI. Trimming stripped 2 bases from V and 7 bases from J, with 18 bases between. CDR3 length: 16 amino acids. CDR3 sequence reads: CASSYPVGAGRNEQFF. CDR3 in DNA: TGTGCCAGCAGTTACCCTGTGGGGGCGGGAAGGAATGAGCAGTTCTTC.

The table lists this clonotype with many counts. J is TRBJ2-1 and V is TRBV7-2; D uncertain. The CDR3 has 13 amino acids. V was cut by 2 bases and J by 7 bases, with 9 bases left in between. The germline gives CDR1 SGHTA, CDR2 FQGNSA. As DNA, the CDR3 is TGTGCCAGCAGCTTAATATTGGGGAATGAGCAGTTCTTC. Protein product: CASSLILGNEQFF.

The table lists this clonotype with a few counts. This CDR3 reads CSARGGQGDSYNEQFF. CDR3 bases: TGCAGTGCTAGGGGGGGGCAGGGAGATTCCTACAATGAGCAGTTCTTC. J is TRBJ2-1 and V is TRBV20-1; maybe TRBD2 (7 bases). The CDR3 has 16 amino acids. Germline assignment: CDR1 DFQATT and CDR2 SNEGSKA (reference sequence). The germline V and J ends were trimmed by 3 bases and 1 base, with 16 bases remaining between them.

The J gene is TRBJ1-4, the V gene TRBV5-1, with 7 bases aligning to TRBD1. Unmatched junction bases numbered 4, after V lost 0 bases and J lost 5 bases. Per the germline V gene, CDR1 is SGHRS and CDR2 is YFSETQ. This CDR3 has 15 residues. The CDR3 sequence: CASSLDWTGNEKLFF. The CDR3 nucleotides read TGCGCCAGCAGCTTGGATTGGACAGGCAATGAAAAACTGTTTTTT.

In this sample, this clonotype turned up many times. The rearrangement joins TRBV5-1 to TRBJ1-2; D is uncertain. Trimming left V 4 bases short and J 2 bases short, with 6 bases between. This CDR3 contains 12 residues. The germline V gene has CDR1 SGHRS and CDR2 YFSETQ. The CDR3 reads CASSPGNYGYTF. The CDR3 coding sequence is TGCGCCAGCAGCCCTGGGAACTATGGCTACACCTTC.

Ten or more counts support this clonotype. The genes are TRBV12-3 or TRBV12-4 and TRBJ1-2; 7 bases agree with TRBD1. The V and J ends lost 6 bases and 4 bases, in that order; junction bases with no gene match: 2. This CDR3 region has 12 residues. CDR3 DNA sequence: TGTGCCAGCAGCGCAGGGGGCTATGGCTACACCTTC. Protein sequence: CASSAGGYGYTF.

This clonotype was seen more than once but under ten times. V and J are TRBV12-3 or TRBV12-4 and TRBJ2-5, with 10 nucleotides matching TRBD2. J lost 1 base, V lost 8 bases, and 10 bases had no gene match. CDR3 size: 16 residues. The CDR3 coding sequence is TGTGCCAGCGGACATAGCGGGGGGAACCTCCAAGAGACCCAGTACTTC. Residues: CASGHSGGNLQETQYF.

The chain joins TRBV4-3 to TRBJ2-3; D assignment may be TRBD1 or TRBD2 (5 bases each). The germline V and J ends were trimmed by 3 bases and 5 bases, with 12 bases remaining between them. There are 14 residues in the CDR3. Germline loops: CDR1 LGHNA, CDR2 YSLEER. The CDR3 nucleotides are TGCGCCAGCAGCCATCCCGGTGGGGGAGATACGCAGTATTTT. This sequence encodes CASSHPGGGDTQYF.

The table lists this clonotype with a few counts. This chain links TRBV3-1 with TRBJ2-7; 12 positions match TRBD2. Unmatched junction bases numbered 13, after V lost 4 bases and J lost 3 bases. The CDR3 is 18 amino acids. CDR1 is LGHDT and CDR2 is YNNKEL in the germline V gene (reference sequence). The CDR3 is CASSRRTSGDRSDYEQYF. The CDR3 nucleotides are TGTGCCAGCAGCCGCCGGACTAGCGGGGACAGAAGCGACTACGAGCAGTACTTC.

This clonotype appeared a few times. This chain uses TRBV20-1 with TRBJ2-2; TRBD1 might be the D (6 bases). Germline values: CDR1 DFQATT, CDR2 SNEGSKA (reference sequence). The CDR3 loop spans 19 amino acids. V was trimmed by 2 bases and J by 3 bases, leaving 25 bases between them. CDR3 residues: CSARWGLGIQRAYTGELFF. The CDR3 bases are TGCAGTGCTAGATGGGGGCTAGGGATCCAAAGGGCTTACACCGGGGAGCTGTTTTTT.

This clonotype was counted ten times or more. This rearrangement joins TRBV7-2 to TRBJ2-3; 7 bases align to TRBD1. J was trimmed by 5 bases and V by 1 base; bases with no gene match: 6. Germline V gene data show CDR1 as SGHTA and CDR2 as FQGNSA. The CDR3 has 15 amino acids. The CDR3 spells CASSLGQGVLDTQYF. The CDR3 nucleotides are TGTGCCAGCAGCTTAGGTCAGGGGGTGTTAGATACGCAGTATTTT.

This clonotype has only one observation. V gene TRBV10-3 combines with J gene TRBJ2-2, with D perhaps TRBD1 or TRBD2 (5 bases each). Germline V gives CDR1 ENHRY, CDR2 SYGVKD. V dropped 4 bases and J dropped 4 bases, with 13 bases sitting between them. The CDR3 consists of 15 residues. CDR3: CAISGGVRGTGELFF. CDR3 bases: TGTGCCATCAGTGGAGGGGTACGTGGCACCGGGGAGCTGTTTTTT.